Detailed here is one TCR beta chain. The CDR3 totals 16 residues. V dropped 2 bases and J dropped 5; count of bases not matched to a gene: 9. Germline-derived CDR1 and CDR2 are SEHNR and FQNEAQ (reference sequence). Method: immunoSEQ multiplex PCR; TCRdb's copy keeps in-frame clones and lacks some. Here the sample spans some 50,000 clones, more than 70% being singletons. This record comes from a study of blood T cell repertoires in COVID-19. At the level of the study: Sites across the United States, Italy and Spain contributed samples from acute and convalescent COVID-19.

The sequenced sample was peripheral blood. The TCR sequence derives from a woman of 80 years or more with acute or convalescent COVID-19. The rearrangement joins TRBV7-9 to TRBJ2-1; 7 bases agree with TRBD1. CDR3 DNA: TGTGCCAGCAGCTTAAGATTCCGGGACAGCAACAATGAGCAGTTCTTC. It yields the protein CASSLRFRDSNNEQFF.